This T cell receptor beta chain appears in the sequencing data of a study of graft-versus-host responses after intestinal transplantation. The wider study: Multivisceral, liver-intestinal, or isolated intestinal transplants were performed in recipients. Each recipient received anti-thymocyte globulin induction, then tacrolimus and steroids for about 3 years. Study outcomes and limitations: Allografts of one patient group, those with graft-donor T cell macrochimerism, had high graft-versus-host to host-versus-graft clonal ratios.

Clones were sequenced by immunoSEQ multiplex PCR, and TCRdb holds only the in-frame ones, with some missing. The table has roughly 9,900 clones, around 94% seen once. In the case of this clone: The antigen remains unidentified.

The clonotype originates from a human patient who received an intestinal transplant, so some T cells may come from the graft donor. The source was PBMCs, collected 8 days after intestinal transplant.

CDR3 sequence reads: CASSQDPNRDNEQFF. CDR3 coding DNA: TGCGCCAGCAGCCAAGATCCTAACAGGGACAATGAGCAGTTCTTC. The chain uses TRBV4-1 and TRBJ2-1, with a tentative D call TRBD1 (6 bases). CDR1 MGHRA and CDR2 YSYEKL come from the germline V gene. CDR3 size: 15 residues. With 0 bases removed from V and 5 bases from J, the gap between germline ends came to 11 bases.